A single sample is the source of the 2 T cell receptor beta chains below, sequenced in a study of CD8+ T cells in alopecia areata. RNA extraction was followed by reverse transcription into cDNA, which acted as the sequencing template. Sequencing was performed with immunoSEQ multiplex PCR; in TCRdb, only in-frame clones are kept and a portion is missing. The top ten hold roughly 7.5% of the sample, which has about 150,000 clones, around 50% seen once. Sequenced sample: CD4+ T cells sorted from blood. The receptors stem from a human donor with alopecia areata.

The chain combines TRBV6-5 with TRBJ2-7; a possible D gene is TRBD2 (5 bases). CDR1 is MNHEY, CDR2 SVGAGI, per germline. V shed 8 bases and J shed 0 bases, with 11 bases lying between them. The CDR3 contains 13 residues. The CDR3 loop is CASVSGSSYEQYF. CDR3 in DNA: TGTGCCAGCGTGAGCGGTAGCTCCTACGAGCAGTACTTC.

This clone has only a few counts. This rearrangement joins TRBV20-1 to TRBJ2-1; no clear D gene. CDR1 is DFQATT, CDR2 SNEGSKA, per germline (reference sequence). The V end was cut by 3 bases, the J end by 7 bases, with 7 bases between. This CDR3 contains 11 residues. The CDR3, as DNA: TGCAGTGCTAGTGGTTTAAATGAGCAGTTCTTC. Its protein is CSASGLNEQFF.